This TCR beta chain was captured by sequencing in a study of technical replicates of blood from several donors (dated by TCRdb to 2017 to 2019). The method was the immunoSEQ multiplex PCR assay. TCRdb stores this immuneACCESS table with in-frame sequences only. Part of the clones is absent; in the studies checked, under half of the shortfall reflects unresolved V genes, and no reason is known for the rest. The sample includes about 63,000 clones, with 85% to 90% observed a single time. 4.5% to 5.5% of the sample lies in the top ten. The germline ends are 13 bases apart after V is trimmed by 1 base and J by 9 bases. The germline V gene encodes CDR1 MNHNS and CDR2 SASEGT. From the cysteine through the phenylalanine, the CDR3 covers 15 amino acids. Left in the record is the CDR3 DNA by itself, 45 bases read in frame from the first base. For this clone: Its target antigen remains unknown. Base qualities are not provided; no much larger clone lies one nucleotide away.

The clonotype comes from a human donor in good health. Some clones in this sample may be carry-over from other donors' samples. The chain joins TRBV6-1 to TRBJ1-6, with TRBD1 perhaps the D gene, on 6 matching bases. The sample was PBMCs. The CDR3 has the sequence CASSEVGGLGSPLHF. The DNA sequence is as follows: TGTGCCAGCAGTGAAGTCGGGGGGCTGGGTTCACCCCTCCACTTT.